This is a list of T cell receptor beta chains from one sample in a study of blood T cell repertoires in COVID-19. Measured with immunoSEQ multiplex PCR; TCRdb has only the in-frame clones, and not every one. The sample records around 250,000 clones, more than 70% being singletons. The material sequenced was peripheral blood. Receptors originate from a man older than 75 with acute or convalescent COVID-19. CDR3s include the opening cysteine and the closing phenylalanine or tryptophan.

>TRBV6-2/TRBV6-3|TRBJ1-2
CASSYRDSYNYGYTF
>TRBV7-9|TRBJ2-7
CASSSFSGLAGENEQYF
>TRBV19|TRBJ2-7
CASSAGTGTEQYF
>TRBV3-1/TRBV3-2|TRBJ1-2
CASSLGTGFGYTF
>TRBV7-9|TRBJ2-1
CASSFRTSKNEQFF
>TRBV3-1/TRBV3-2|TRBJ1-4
CASSPRQGGKLFF
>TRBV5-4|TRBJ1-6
CASSPGGSYNSPLHF
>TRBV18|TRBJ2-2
CASSPTGGPNTGELFF
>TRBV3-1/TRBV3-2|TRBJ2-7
CASSQPGTSGYEQYF
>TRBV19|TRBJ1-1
CATALTGGVAEAFF
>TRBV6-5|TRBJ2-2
CASSYSPGGELFF
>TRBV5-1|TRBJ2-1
CASRTGAGEQFF